The T cell receptor (beta chain) under discussion was sequenced for a study of T cells in Graves' hyperthyroidism and ophthalmopathy. TCR beta CDR3 regions were amplified from RNA transcripts. RT-PCR in the first round (using the HTBI primer set) targeted the TCR CDR3. TCRdb redid the calling of the multiplex PCR reads with MiXCR, one entry per CDR3 protein. The sample gives under 700,000 distinct CDR3 sequences, 46% of which show up once; nearly 8.5% is in the top ten. This clonotype showed up many times. Uncontrolled infection, other autoimmune disease, pregnancy or lactation led to exclusion. The CDR3 runs to 16 residues. Trimming shortened V by 3 bases and J by 0 bases, and 14 bases separated the two germline ends. In germline, CDR1 is ENHRY, CDR2 SYGVKD.

The source is a woman between 18 and 29 years old with Graves' hyperthyroidism. The chain recombines TRBV10-3 with TRBJ2-5; D gene uncertain. The sequenced material came from peripheral blood or thyroid tissue (not recorded which). CDR3 residues: CAISDSKVEDQETQYF. CDR3 sequence (DNA): TGTGCCATCAGTGACTCGAAGGTTGAGGACCAAGAGACCCAGTACTTC.